Following are 17 T cell receptor beta chains from one sample sequenced in a study of blood T cell repertoires in COVID-19 (TCRdb year 2020). Library method: the immunoSEQ multiplex PCR assay. Entries here come from immuneACCESS through TCRdb and include only in-frame sequences with V and J called. Some clones fail to appear in such tables; in the studies checked, an unresolved V gene covers under half of the shortfall, and the cause of the remainder is unknown. This sample lists 220,000 or so clones; 75% to 90% were detected once. The biggest ten clones account for about 3.3% of the sample. The material sequenced was PBMCs or T cells enriched from blood (not recorded which). The receptors here all came from a woman aged 18-35 years in a cohort exposed to, infected with or recovered from COVID-19 (not recorded which).

The V gene is TRBV7-9, the J gene TRBJ1-3, with 9 bases lining up with TRBD1. The V segment lost 7 bases and the J segment 3 bases; nucleotides outside the gene matches: 4. Per the germline V gene, CDR1 is SEHNR and CDR2 is FQNEAQ (reference sequence). The CDR3 covers 14 residues. Here the CDR3 DNA reads TGTGCCAGCACCTCGACAGGGGGTGGAAACACCATATATTTT. It encodes CASTSTGGGNTIYF.

This clone has only a few counts. J is TRBJ1-3 and V is TRBV19; the D is unclear. Germline V gene sequence: CDR1 LNHDA, CDR2 SQIVND (reference sequence). There are 15 residues in the CDR3. V was cut by 3 bases and J by 0 bases, with 9 bases left in between. The CDR3 DNA reads TGTGCCAGTAGTATCCCGGGGTCCTCTGGAAACACCATATATTTT. This codes for CASSIPGSSGNTIYF.

This chain links TRBV7-3 with TRBJ1-1; TRBD1 aligns across 8 bases. The CDR3 loop spans 13 amino acids. V trimming: 8 bases; J trimming: 0 bases; junction bases outside the gene matches: 2. Per the germline V gene, CDR1 is SGHTA and CDR2 is FQGTGA. This CDR3 reads CASGTGLNTEAFF. CDR3 nucleotide sequence: TGTGCCAGCGGGACAGGTCTGAACACTGAAGCTTTCTTT.

CDR3 residues: CASSLGAGRGDPDTQYF. In nucleotides, the CDR3 is TGTGCCAGCAGCTTAGGCGCGGGGCGGGGGGATCCAGATACGCAGTATTTT. The chain employs TRBV11-2 and TRBJ2-3, with 8 nucleotides matching TRBD2. Germline V gene lookup returns CDR1 SGHAT and CDR2 FQNNGV. The V gene end was trimmed by 1 base and the J gene end by 4 bases; junction bases not matched to a gene: 10. The CDR3 totals 17 residues.

The CDR3: CASSPPPGYNEQFF. The CDR3 DNA sequence: TGTGCCAGCTCACCACCCCCCGGCTACAATGAGCAGTTCTTC. This chain links TRBV18 with TRBJ2-1; D is undetermined. Between the trimmed V and J ends, which lost 0 bases and 3 bases, there was a span of 6 bases. This CDR3 has 14 residues. CDR1 and CDR2 from the germline V gene are KGHSH and LQKENI.

V gene TRBV3-1 (or the pseudogene TRBV3-2) combines with J gene TRBJ2-7, with D perhaps matching TRBD1 (6 bases). V was shortened by 2 bases and J by 2 bases, with 16 bases between the two germline ends. This CDR3 has 16 residues. CDR1 is LGHDT and CDR2 is YNNKEL in the germline V gene (reference sequence). CDR3 loop: CASSQILGGIPYEQYF. The CDR3 DNA is TGTGCCAGCAGCCAAATCTTAGGGGGAATCCCCTACGAGCAGTACTTC.

The rearrangement joins TRBV11-1 to TRBJ2-4; a weak D match, TRBD2 (5 bases). CDR3 length equals 16 residues. V was trimmed by 5 bases and J by 1 base, leaving 15 bases between them. Germline lookup yields CDR1 SGHAT and CDR2 FQDESV (reference sequence). DNA of the CDR3: TGTGCCAGCAGCGTTAGCGCCCTCCTTGCCAAAAACATTCAGTACTTC. This codes for CASSVSALLAKNIQYF.

J is TRBJ1-2 and V is TRBV13; no definite D call. Trimming cost V 5 bases and J 6 bases, with 19 bases left between them. The CDR3 is made up of 15 amino acids. Per the germline V gene, CDR1 is PRHDT and CDR2 is FYEKMQ (reference sequence). This CDR3 reads CASSMSLGQVDGYTF. The CDR3 nucleotides are TGTGCCAGCAGCATGTCCCTCGGTCAGGTTGATGGCTACACCTTC.

The chain employs TRBV6-5 and TRBJ1-4, with 9 bases lining up with TRBD1. The CDR3 contains 14 residues. CDR1 is MNHEY, CDR2 SVGAGI, per germline. J lost 8 bases, V lost 4 bases, and 5 bases had no gene match. The CDR3 protein is CASSSAGTGEKLFF. CDR3 bases: TGTGCCAGCAGTTCAGCCGGGACAGGGGAAAAACTGTTTTTT.

This rearrangement joins TRBV21-1 to TRBJ2-2; the D call TRBD2 from the table was never checked on the DNA. TRBV21-1 is classified as a pseudogene. The CDR3 consists of 20 residues. CDR3 amino acids: CASSKGRVLWLAGVAGELFF. The CDR3 region has the DNA TGTGCCAGCAGCAAAGGACGGGTTTTGTGGCTAGCGGGAGTGGCCGGGGAGCTGTTTTTT.

For the CDR3, the DNA is TGCAGCGTCGAGGCCGGCGGCTACACCTTC. Protein: CSVEAGGYTF. The chain carries TRBV29-1 and TRBJ1-2; no definite D call. V lost 6 bases and J lost 8, with 10 bases in between. Germline V gene lookup returns CDR1 SQVTM and CDR2 ANQGSEA. This CDR3 spans 10 amino acids.

The V gene is TRBV6-5, the J gene TRBJ1-5; D is possibly TRBD1 (5 bases). Per the germline V gene, CDR1 is MNHEY and CDR2 is SVGAGI. The CDR3 contains 14 residues. The V end lost 4 bases, the J end lost 3 bases, and 10 bases lay between the germline ends. CDR3 in amino acids: CASSFRGHNQPQHF. The DNA of the CDR3 is TGTGCCAGCAGTTTTAGGGGTCACAATCAGCCCCAGCATTTT.

The CDR3 DNA reads as TGTGCCAGCTCACCATCCGCCACAACGAACACTGAAGCTTTCTTT. Its translation is CASSPSATTNTEAFF. V usage is TRBV18 and J usage is TRBJ1-1; D unclear. The CDR3 extends over 15 amino acids. V was shortened by 2 bases and J by 1 base, with 11 bases between the two germline ends. Germline-derived CDR1 and CDR2 are KGHSH and LQKENI.

As regards this clone: The CDR3 does not end in the conserved phenylalanine or tryptophan, so this is likely a read error. The limits of the CDR3 on the DNA are not certain, so only TCRdb's listed CDR3 is given. The V and J genes are TRBV12-3 or TRBV12-4 and TRBJ1-1; the table calls TRBD1, which could not be checked here. Counting both end residues, the CDR3 totals 9 amino acids. The CDR3 region is CASSFPDDI.

The J gene is TRBJ1-1, the V gene TRBV28; TRBD1 is a possible D gene (6 bases). Germline CDR1 reads MDHEN; CDR2 reads SYDVKM. CDR3 length equals 14 residues. V was pared by 7 bases and J by 0 bases, with 12 bases between. The CDR3 reads CASNPGDLNTEAFF. CDR3 nucleotides: TGTGCCAGCAATCCAGGGGACCTGAACACTGAAGCTTTCTTT.

The chain uses TRBV2 and TRBJ1-4; 8 bases are a match to TRBD1. The ends lost 4 bases at V and 5 bases at J; junction bases unmatched: 0. Germline values: CDR1 SNHLY, CDR2 FYNNEI. The CDR3 runs 13 residues. The CDR3 protein is CASSGTGNEKLFF. The CDR3 bases are TGTGCCAGCAGTGGGACAGGGAATGAAAAACTGTTTTTT.

This clone was found once. The gene calls are TRBV7-3 and TRBJ2-1; D is possibly TRBD2 (5 bases). Trimming took 1 base from V and 5 from J, leaving 9 bases between them. The CDR3 loop spans 14 amino acids. Germline CDR1 and CDR2: SGHTA and FQGTGA. This CDR3 reads CASSLSLAHNEQFF. CDR3 sequence (DNA): TGTGCCAGCAGCTTAAGTCTAGCCCACAATGAGCAGTTCTTC.